The sequence of this T cell receptor beta chain was determined in a study of cytomegalovirus exposure and HLA in healthy donors. Primers for the PCR totalled 60 Vbeta and 13 Jbeta. Sequencing used immunoSEQ multiplex PCR; TCRdb keeps in-frame clones, though not all of them. The sample has 120,000 to 150,000 clones; 70% to 85% are singletons. A few counts support this clone. The V segment lost 3 bases and the J segment 4 bases; nucleotides outside the gene matches: 11. Looked up from germline, CDR1 is SGDLS and CDR2 is YYNGEE. The CDR3 contains 18 residues. Sequencing input: PBMCs. The receptor's source is a man aged 40-55 years in good health and CMV-seronegative. J is TRBJ2-6 and V is TRBV9; TRBD1 aligns across 9 bases. CDR3 bases: TGTGCCAGCAGCGCACCCCGGGACAGGGTGGCCGGGGCCAACGTCCTGACTTTC. It translates to CASSAPRDRVAGANVLTF.